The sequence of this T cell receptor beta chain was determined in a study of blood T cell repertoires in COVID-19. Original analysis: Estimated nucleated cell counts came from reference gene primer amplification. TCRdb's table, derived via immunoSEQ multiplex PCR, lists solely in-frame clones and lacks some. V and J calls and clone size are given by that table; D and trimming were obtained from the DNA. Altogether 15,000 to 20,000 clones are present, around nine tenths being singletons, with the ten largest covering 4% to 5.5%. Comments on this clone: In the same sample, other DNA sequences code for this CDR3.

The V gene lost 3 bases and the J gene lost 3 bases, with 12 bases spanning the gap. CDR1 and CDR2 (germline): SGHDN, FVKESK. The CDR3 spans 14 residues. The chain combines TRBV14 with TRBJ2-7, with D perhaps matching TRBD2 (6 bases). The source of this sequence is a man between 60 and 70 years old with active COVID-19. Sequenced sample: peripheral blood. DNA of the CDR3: TGTGCCAGCAGCCAGGGGGACTGGAACTACGAGCAGTACTTC. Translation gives CASSQGDWNYEQYF.